This T cell receptor (beta chain) is from a study of identical twins. Each CDR3 protein gets one entry after TCRdb re-called the 5' RACE reads with MiXCR. Among 300,000 to 400,000 distinct CDR3 sequences listed, 9% to 15% were seen once. This clonotype was found a few times. Antigen: not known. There are 14 residues in the CDR3. The V gene lost 2 bases and the J gene lost 3 bases, with 8 bases spanning the gap. Per germline, CDR1 MNHEY and CDR2 SMNVEV (reference sequence). The study's findings and limits: Out-of-frame alpha sequences that twins shared showed excess low generation probability. Researchers reported weaker excess twin sharing in beta out-of-frame sequences.

The sample also formed part of further work on yellow fever vaccine responses in identical twins. In that study: Twins' vaccine T cell responses were reported to seem partly convergent and partly personalized.

The TCR was taken from a woman under 30 in good health. The specimen was CD8+ T cells sorted from blood. The chain has TRBV27 and TRBJ1-5, with D tentatively TRBD1 (6 bases). The DNA of the CDR3 is TGTGCCAGCAGTTTAAGGGGGTACAATCAGCCCCAGCATTTT. It encodes CASSLRGYNQPQHF.